Described below is a single T cell receptor (beta chain) sequence and its context. Researchers took RNA transcripts and amplified the TCR beta CDR3 regions from them. The HTBI primer set was used in a first-round RT-PCR of the TCR CDR3. TCRdb re-called the multiplex PCR reads through MiXCR, storing one row per CDR3 protein. The data hold about 640,000 distinct CDR3 sequences, with less than 25% observed a single time. The data belong to a study of T cells in Graves' hyperthyroidism and ophthalmopathy. Any patient presenting with uncontrolled infection, other autoimmune disease, pregnancy or lactation was left out. This CDR3 contains 13 residues. Between the trimmed V and J ends, which lost 8 bases and 1 base, there was a span of 15 bases. Germline values: CDR1 SQVTM, CDR2 ANQGSEA.

The source material was blood. This chain connects TRBV29-1 to TRBJ2-7; D is possibly TRBD1 (6 bases). This clonotype was obtained from a man aged 25 to 45 with Graves' ophthalmopathy. The CDR3 coding sequence is TGCAGCACAAACCGGGACATTTCCTACGAGCAGTACTTC. Protein product: CSTNRDISYEQYF.